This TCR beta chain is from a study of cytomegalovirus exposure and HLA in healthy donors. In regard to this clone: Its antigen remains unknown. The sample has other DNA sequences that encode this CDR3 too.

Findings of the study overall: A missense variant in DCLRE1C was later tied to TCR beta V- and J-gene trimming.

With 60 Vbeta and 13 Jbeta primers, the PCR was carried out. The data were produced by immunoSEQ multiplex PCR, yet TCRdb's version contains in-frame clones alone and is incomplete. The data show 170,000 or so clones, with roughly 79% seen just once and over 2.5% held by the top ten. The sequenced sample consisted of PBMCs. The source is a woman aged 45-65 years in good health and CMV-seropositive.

Here the CDR3 reads CASSELGGTEAFF. The CDR3 DNA follows: TGTGCCAGCAGTGAGCTGGGGGGCACTGAAGCTTTCTTT. The rearrangement uses TRBV2 and TRBJ1-1; maybe TRBD1 (5 bases). This CDR3 has 13 amino acids. V was pared by 3 bases and J by 4 bases, with 9 bases between. Germline lookup yields CDR1 SNHLY and CDR2 FYNNEI.